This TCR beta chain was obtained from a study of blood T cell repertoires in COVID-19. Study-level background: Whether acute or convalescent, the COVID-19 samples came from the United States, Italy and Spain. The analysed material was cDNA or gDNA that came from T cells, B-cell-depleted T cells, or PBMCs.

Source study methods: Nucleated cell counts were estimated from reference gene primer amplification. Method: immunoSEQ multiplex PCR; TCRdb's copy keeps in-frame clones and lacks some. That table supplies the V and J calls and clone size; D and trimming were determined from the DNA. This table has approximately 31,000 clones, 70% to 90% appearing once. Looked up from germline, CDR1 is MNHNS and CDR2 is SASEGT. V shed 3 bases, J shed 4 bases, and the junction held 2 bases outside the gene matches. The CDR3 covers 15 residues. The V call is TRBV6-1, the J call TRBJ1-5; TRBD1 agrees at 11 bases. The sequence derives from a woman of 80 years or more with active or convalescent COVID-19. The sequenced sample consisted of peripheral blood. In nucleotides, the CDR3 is TGTGCCAGCAGTGACGGGACAGGGGGTAATCAGCCCCAGCATTTT. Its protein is CASSDGTGGNQPQHF.